The 6 T cell receptor beta chains presented below share a single source sample, sequenced in a study of neurological immune-mediated disorders. TCRdb reanalysed the 5' RACE reads using MiXCR and keeps one entry per CDR3 protein. The sample records about 46,000 distinct CDR3 sequences, about 2% being singletons. The sequencing input was PBMCs. These receptors were collected from a woman in her 40s with multiple sclerosis.

This clonotype was seen ten or more times. The chain employs TRBV20-1 and TRBJ2-7; D remains unclear. Germline assignment: CDR1 DFQATT and CDR2 SNEGSKA (reference sequence). This CDR3 has 11 residues. V was shortened by 4 bases and J by 3 bases, with 7 bases between the two germline ends. CDR3 region: CSATHSYEQYF. CDR3 sequence (DNA): TGCAGTGCTACTCACAGCTACGAGCAGTACTTC.

This clonotype appeared many times. The chain employs TRBV6-5 and TRBJ1-1; possibly TRBD1 for D (6 bases). Between the trimmed V and J ends, which lost 6 bases and 4 bases, there was a span of 9 bases. Germline CDR1 and CDR2: MNHEY and SVGAGI. The CDR3 loop spans 12 amino acids. CDR3 loop: CASRRGFTEAFF. CDR3 coding DNA: TGTGCCAGCAGAAGGGGGTTCACTGAAGCTTTCTTT.

This clonotype has at least ten counts. The rearrangement uses TRBV5-1 and TRBJ1-4, with TRBD1 as a possible D gene (5 bases). Germline V lookup: CDR1 SGHRS, CDR2 YFSETQ. This CDR3 contains 16 residues. V was clipped by 3 bases and J by 8 bases, with 20 bases between them. This chain's CDR3 is CASSSGGWSSGEKLFF. The CDR3, as DNA: TGCGCCAGCAGCTCCGGGGGATGGTCTAGTGGCGAAAAACTGTTTTTT.

With respect to this clonotype: A much larger clonotype is one base distant, so this may be a read error. This likely comes from a read error, as the CDR3 has no conserved phenylalanine or tryptophan at its end. CDR3 sequence (DNA): TGTGCCAGCAGTGAAGGTGGAGGGGGCGAATTTGAGCAGTTCTGC. This sequence encodes CASSEGGGGEFEQFC. The rearrangement uses TRBV6-1 and TRBJ2-1, with D possibly TRBD1 on 7 matching bases. V gave up 1 base and J gave up 9 bases, with 16 bases separating them. The CDR3 length is 15 residues. Germline V gives CDR1 MNHNS, CDR2 SASEGT.

At least ten counts were recorded for this clonotype. The chain employs TRBV6-4 and TRBJ2-7; D gene unclear. V gave up 9 bases and J gave up 2 bases, with 14 bases separating them. The germline CDR1 and CDR2 sequences are MRHNA and SNTAGT. CDR3 length: 13 residues. The CDR3 loop reads CARGPTFTYEQYF. The CDR3 DNA sequence: TGTGCCAGAGGTCCTACATTTACCTACGAGCAGTACTTC.

This clonotype came up many times. The chain recombines TRBV18 with TRBJ1-4, with 12 bases fitting TRBD1. The V and J ends lost 2 bases and 7 bases, in that order; junction bases with no gene match: 8. This CDR3 is built from 17 residues. Germline assignment: CDR1 KGHSH and CDR2 LQKENI. The CDR3 is CASSPGTGGLAGEKLFF. The CDR3 nucleotides are TGTGCCAGCTCACCAGGGACAGGGGGCCTAGCCGGTGAAAAACTGTTTTTT.